These 8 T cell receptor beta chains were all obtained from the same sample, sequenced in a study of blood T cell repertoires in COVID-19. Sequencing was performed with immunoSEQ multiplex PCR; in TCRdb, only in-frame clones are kept and a portion is missing. The sample has approximately 75,000 clones, about 74% seen once. The sequencing sample was made of peripheral blood. These receptors were collected from a human donor with acute or convalescent COVID-19. The donor label of this sample is uncertain.

This clone was counted once. The chain is built from TRBV24-1 and TRBJ2-2; TRBD1 might be the D (6 bases). The CDR3 extends over 14 amino acids. Looked up from germline, CDR1 is KGHDR and CDR2 is SFDVKD. Trimming removed 9 bases from V and 5 bases from J, with 15 bases in between. The CDR3 DNA is TGTGCCACCTCCCCCGGGACAAATACCGGGGAGCTGTTTTTT. The encoded protein is CATSPGTNTGELFF.

This rearrangement joins TRBV5-5 to TRBJ2-7; a possible D gene is TRBD2 (6 bases). The CDR3 is 14 amino acids. CDR1 is SGHKS and CDR2 is YYEKEE in the germline V gene (reference sequence). V was pared by 0 bases and J by 0 bases, with 7 bases between. Here the CDR3 reads CASSLVGGSYEQYF. The CDR3, as DNA: TGTGCCAGCAGCTTGGTGGGGGGCTCCTACGAGCAGTACTTC.

In DNA form, the CDR3 reads TGTGCCAGCAGCCCTCTCAGCGGGAGGGCCGGTGAGACCCAGTACTTC. This codes for CASSPLSGRAGETQYF. The V and J genes are TRBV4-2 and TRBJ2-5, with 10 bases aligning to TRBD2. CDR3 length: 16 amino acids. The V gene end was trimmed by 4 bases and the J gene end by 5 bases; junction bases not matched to a gene: 10. Per germline, CDR1 LGHNA and CDR2 YNFKEQ.

V is TRBV9 and J is TRBJ2-5, with 8 bases that match TRBD2. Germline trimming cut 7 bases from V and 5 bases from J; bases unmatched to any gene: 13. The CDR3 totals 15 residues. The germline CDR1 and CDR2 sequences are SGDLS and YYNGEE. DNA of the CDR3: TGTGCCAGCGGTTCCGGGACTAGTTCTGTGGAGACCCAGTACTTC. Protein: CASGSGTSSVETQYF.

The chain has TRBV7-6 and TRBJ2-2; possibly TRBD2 for D (6 bases). The CDR3 covers 16 residues. V was shortened by 4 bases and J by 1 base, with 13 bases between the two germline ends. From germline, CDR1 is SGHVS and CDR2 FNYEAQ. The CDR3 here is CASSSPVRGNTGELFF. The CDR3 bases are TGTGCCAGCAGCTCCCCTGTGCGGGGGAACACCGGGGAGCTGTTTTTT.

The table lists this clone with a few counts. The genes are TRBV20-1 and TRBJ2-3, with 10 bases fitting TRBD2. Germline-derived CDR1 and CDR2 are DFQATT and SNEGSKA (reference sequence). The CDR3 is made up of 14 amino acids. The V and J ends lost 3 bases and 4 bases, in that order; junction bases with no gene match: 4. CDR3 amino acids: CSASKREGPDTQYF. The CDR3 coding sequence is TGCAGTGCTAGTAAGCGGGAGGGGCCAGATACGCAGTATTTT.

This CDR3 reads CASSSRGAYNEQFF. The CDR3, as DNA: TGTGCCAGCAGTTCACGGGGGGCCTACAATGAGCAGTTCTTC. The chain joins TRBV6-5 to TRBJ2-1, with TRBD2 matching over 7 bases. The CDR3 is 14 amino acids. The junction had 2 bases not matched to a gene; V was cut back by 4 bases and J by 2 bases. Per the germline V gene, CDR1 is MNHEY and CDR2 is SVGAGI.

This clone appeared once. This chain joins TRBV7-9 and TRBJ1-4; 9 nucleotides line up with TRBD1. Germline V lookup: CDR1 SEHNR, CDR2 FQNEAQ (reference sequence). V shed 4 bases and J 8 bases; nucleotides not matched to a gene: 5. The CDR3 contains 14 residues. The CDR3 region is CASSSGQGWEKLFF. The DNA for the CDR3 is TGTGCCAGCAGCTCGGGACAGGGCTGGGAAAAACTGTTTTTT. The whole variable domain, filled in from reference TRBV7-9 and TRBJ1-4, reads DTGVSQNPRHKITKRGQNVTFRCDPISEHNRLYWYRQTLGQGPEFLTYFQNEAQLEKSRLLSDRFSAERPKGSFSTLEIQRTEQGDSAMYLCASSSGQGWEKLFFGSGTQLSVL.